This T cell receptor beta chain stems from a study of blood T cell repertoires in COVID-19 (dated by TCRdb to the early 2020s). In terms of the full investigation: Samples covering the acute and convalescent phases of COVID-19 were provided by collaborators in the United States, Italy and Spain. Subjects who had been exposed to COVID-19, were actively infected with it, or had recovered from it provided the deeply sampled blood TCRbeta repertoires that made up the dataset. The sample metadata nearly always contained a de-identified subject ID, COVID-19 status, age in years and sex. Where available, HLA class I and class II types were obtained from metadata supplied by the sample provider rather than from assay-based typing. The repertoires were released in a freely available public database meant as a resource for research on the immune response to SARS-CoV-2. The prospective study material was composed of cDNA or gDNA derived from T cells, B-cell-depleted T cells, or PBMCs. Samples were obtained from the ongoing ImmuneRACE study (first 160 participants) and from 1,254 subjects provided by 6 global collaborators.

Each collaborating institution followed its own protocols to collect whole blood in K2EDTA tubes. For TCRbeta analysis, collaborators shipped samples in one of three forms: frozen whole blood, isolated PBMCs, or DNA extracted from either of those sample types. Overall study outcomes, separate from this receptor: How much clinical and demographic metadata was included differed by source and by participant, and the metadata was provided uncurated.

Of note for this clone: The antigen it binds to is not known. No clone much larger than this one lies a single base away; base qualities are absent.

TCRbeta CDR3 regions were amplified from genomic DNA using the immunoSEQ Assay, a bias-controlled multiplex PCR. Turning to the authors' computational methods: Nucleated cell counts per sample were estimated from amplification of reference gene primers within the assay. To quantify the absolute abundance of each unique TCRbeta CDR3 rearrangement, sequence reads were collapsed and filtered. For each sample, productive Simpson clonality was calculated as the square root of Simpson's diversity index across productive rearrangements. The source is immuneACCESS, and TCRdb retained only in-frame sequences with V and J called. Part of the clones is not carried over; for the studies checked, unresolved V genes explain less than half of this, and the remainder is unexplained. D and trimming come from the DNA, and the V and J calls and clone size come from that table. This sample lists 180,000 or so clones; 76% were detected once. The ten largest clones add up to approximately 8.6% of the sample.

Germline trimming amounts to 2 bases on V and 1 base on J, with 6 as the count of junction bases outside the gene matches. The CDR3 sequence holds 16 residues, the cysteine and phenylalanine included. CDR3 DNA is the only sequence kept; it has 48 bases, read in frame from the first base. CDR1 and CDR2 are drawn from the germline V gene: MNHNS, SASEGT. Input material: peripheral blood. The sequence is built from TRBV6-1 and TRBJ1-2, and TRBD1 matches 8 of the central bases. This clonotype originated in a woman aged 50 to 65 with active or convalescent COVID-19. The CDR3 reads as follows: CASSERTGKVNYGYTF. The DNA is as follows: TGTGCCAGCAGTGAAAGGACAGGGAAGGTTAACTATGGCTACACCTTC.